This TCR beta chain was retrieved from a study of cytomegalovirus exposure and HLA in healthy donors (dated by TCRdb to about 2017). With regard to the full study: According to an earlier analysis of several hundred of the donors, some 180 million T cells yielded 90 million to 140 million unique TCR beta sequences and approximately 300 Gb of sequence data. The number of donors typed differed by locus, with about 629-630 for A, B, C, DRB1 and DQB1, approximately 500 for DQA1, 606 for DPA1, and some 440 for DPB1. In a later analysis, previously published TCR beta repertoires from more than 500 donors were re-analyzed and high-resolution HLA genotyping was added so that TCR occurrence patterns could be studied. Donor age, sex, ethnicity and CMV serostatus were compiled together with the repertoire data. A few DR-DQ haplotypes were handled as single units for association and clustering because linkage in the cohort was strong. A later genetic analysis used genome-wide SNP genotypes for about 60% of the roughly 700 donors, treating that subset as a discovery cohort. HLA typing included class I and class II loci at four-digit resolution. The later analysis used no new phenotypic data to find candidate immune exposures, relying instead on TCR beta sequences and their occurrence across donors. The study used immunosequencing to profile the T cell repertoires of several hundred subjects and linked those repertoires to cytomegalovirus serostatus. A separate validation cohort of roughly 120 different subjects was used in addition to the roughly 700-subject first cohort. An early release that covered fewer than 750 HLA-typed donors contained approximately 300 gigabases of sequencing data and roughly 84 million unique TCR sequences. To decide whether each TCR beta V gene segment behaved as functional or pseudogenic, an earlier analysis of some 600 of the donors relied on high-throughput TCR beta sequencing. The study aimed to test whether signatures of past pathogen exposure could be identified by cataloging public T cell receptors. To predict cytomegalovirus infection status, the study combined high-throughput TCR immunosequencing, statistical association of individual TCRs with disease status, and machine learning. Among roughly 370 genotyped donors of the cohort, an average of approximately 250,000 unique TCR beta nucleotide sequences were sequenced per donor, about a sixth of them non-productive. All discovery cohort repertoires had been generated on a single sequencing platform. Among the roughly 380 genotyped donors, 75% to 90% belonged to the genetic ancestry cluster associated with self-reported Caucasian donors.

The cohort consisted of 600 to 700 healthy bone marrow donors. All cohort members were sampled while nominally healthy, although unrecorded immune exposures were likely present. The donor tested CMV seropositive, placing the donor among the approximately 310 seropositive members of the cohort. A peripheral blood sample was collected from each donor, and TCR beta sequencing was performed on peripheral blood mononuclear cells. Genomic DNA extraction from the blood cell samples was performed with the Qiagen DNeasy Blood Extraction Kit. Broad study findings and their caveats: According to a later genetic analysis, donors in an Asian-associated ancestry cluster had fewer N-insertions in productive TCRs than the approximately 650-donor mean. A later analysis found that HLA-associated TCR beta chains were more clonally expanded and had lower generation probabilities than equally common non-associated chains. Strong co-occurrence of HLA alleles, especially DR and DQ, made assigning TCR associations to individual alleles difficult. In both the original and validation cohorts, the classifier was reported to diagnose cytomegalovirus status with high specificity and sensitivity. A further reported finding was that TCR beta sequences accurately predicted the HLA-A and HLA-B alleles for most subjects in the first cohort. Broadly in line with IMGT annotations, most TCR beta V segments showed up in productive rearrangements about 87% or about 30% of the time in an earlier analysis of a few hundred of the donors. The sequencing pipeline was judged likely to have produced a cluster of highly shared sequence variants as a technical artifact. Immune exposure information for the cohort was limited to CMV serostatus. A later analysis found that most CMV-associated TCR beta chains appeared HLA-restricted, with HLA associations seemingly driven largely by CMV exposure. A later genetic analysis associated a missense DCLRE1C variant with V-gene and J-gene trimming of TCR beta chains, and an independent cohort replicated the association. Sequencing depth was assumed to be roughly uniform across donors in the presence/absence analyses, though that assumption may not hold. In a later analysis, several top co-occurrence clusters were reported to appear linked to parvovirus B19, influenza, CMV and Epstein-Barr virus. A later analysis associated about 17,000 TCR beta sequences with specific HLA alleles at a false discovery rate of 0.05. Linkage disequilibrium might explain the correlated functional status among segregating V segments, but an unknown experimental factor could not be ruled out. In this cohort, only TCR beta chains were sequenced, and detectable features were limited by the absence of alpha or paired-chain data. In vitro tests confirmed that a few of the cytomegalovirus-associated TCR beta chains recognize cytomegalovirus antigens. Across donors, most TCR sequences were observed very rarely, whereas some public TCRs were present in many individuals. The 87-base-pair reads could not distinguish some IMGT-functional V segments, including TRBV6-2 and TRBV6-3, so those segments were excluded. Because some donors lacked HLA typing at each locus, the association tests relied only on the typed subset. Because counts were too low, roughly 18 rarely observed V segments, including chromosome 9 orphons, were left out of the earlier analysis of 500 to 650 of the donors. In a later analysis, the rate of TCR association differed among HLA loci, with DRB1 alleles having the most associated TCRs and HLA-C alleles having the fewest. In the study, 150 to 200 TCR beta chains were listed as associated with cytomegalovirus. It was suggested by the authors that the approach could potentially be generalized to other disease states and immunological phenotypes.

The protocol used for the library was the immunoSEQ multiplex PCR assay. The multiplex PCR relied on a mix of 60 forward primers for TCR Vbeta segments and 13 reverse primers for TCR Jbeta segments. A multiplex PCR assay on genomic DNA amplified the CDR3 region of rearranged TCR beta genes. The amplified TCR beta libraries were sequenced on the Illumina HiSeq System as 87-base-pair reads. The study's processing was this. Across the 670 or so repertoires, a later analysis counted about 81 million unique TCR beta chains, approximately 12 million of which were shared by at least two donors. Raw reads were error-corrected and collapsed into unique sequences with a nearest-neighbor algorithm that merged closely related sequences to remove PCR and sequencing errors. To assign V, D and J gene segments, CDR3 sequences were aligned to IMGT reference sequences. Each retained sequence needed at least a six-nucleotide match to both a V gene segment and a J gene segment. Rearrangements were classified as productive when the CDR3 lacked stop codons and remained in frame with V and J, and all other rearrangements were classified as non-productive. CDR3 was defined according to IMGT convention as the region running from the second conserved V-encoded cysteine to the conserved J-encoded phenylalanine. In an earlier analysis of around 600 of the donors, sequences lacking an unambiguous match to a single V gene segment were excluded. In an earlier analysis of several hundred of the donors, V segments were called functional above 56.7% productive rearrangements and were called segregating when the between-donor standard deviation exceeded 5%. A statistical classification framework was built to diagnose cytomegalovirus status from the catalog of TCR beta chain sequences. In a later analysis, TCR nucleotide sequences were compared against IMGT/GENE-DB human TR gene sequences so that V and J genes could be assigned. Using the TCRdist pipeline, a later analysis assigned CDR3 sequences along with most-parsimonious VDJ recombination scenarios. In a later analysis, each TCR beta chain was defined by its CDR3 amino acid sequence together with its V-gene family, and reads lacking a unique V-gene family were excluded. A later analysis removed 500 to 600 highly shared, low-generation-probability nucleotide sequences to deal with suspected cross-contamination and a sequencing artifact. In a later analysis, a clonal expansion index for each public chain was calculated from normalized within-repertoire ranks of inferred template counts. In a later analysis, generation probabilities were computed with a VDJ recombination model fitted to out-of-frame rearrangements, and the resulting probabilities were checked against IGoR. A later analysis scored TCR-TCR, TCR-HLA and TCR-CMV co-occurrence with hypergeometric tests, applying a repertoire-size bias correction to TCR pairs. To estimate false discovery rates, a later analysis permuted the HLA or CMV assignments 20 times. A later analysis grouped co-occurring TCRs with DBSCAN, adding TCRdist sequence similarity when clustering within HLA-allele-positive subsets. Repertoires with fewer than 30,000 or more than 120,000 public chains were left out of co-occurrence clustering, as were several repertoires with anomalous nucleotide sharing. TCRdb carries this immuneACCESS record with in-frame sequences only. Its versions omit some clonotypes, under half of them owing to an unresolved V gene in the studies checked, with the rest unexplained. D and trimming come from the DNA, and the V and J calls and clone size come from that table. In all, the sample holds about 180,000 clones, and 70% to 80% of those were seen once. Together, the top ten hold approximately 1.3% of the sample.

A remark on this clone: No cognate antigen has been identified for it. No base qualities exist here, and no much larger clone lies one base off it. Other DNA sequences from this sample encode an identical CDR3 as well.

Trimming takes 6 bases from V and 3 bases from J, and the germline ends sit 12 bases apart. Taken from the germline V gene (reference sequence), the CDR1 and CDR2 loops are SEHNR and FQNEAQ. Measured from the cysteine to the phenylalanine, the CDR3 is 14 residues long. Only the CDR3 part of the read is kept: 42 bases, read in frame from the first base. The specimen was PBMCs. The sequence is built from TRBV7-9 and TRBJ1-5, with TRBD1 perhaps the D gene, on 6 matching bases. This clonotype was obtained from a woman between 25 and 40 years old in good health and CMV-seropositive. CDR3 loop: CASSPDRFNQPQHF. The DNA reads TGTGCCAGCAGTCCGGACAGATTCAATCAGCCCCAGCATTTT.